These 6 T cell receptor beta chains were sequenced from one sample in a study of patients and donors after allogeneic stem cell transplantation. TCRdb re-analysed the RT-PCR reads in MiXCR, keeping a single row per CDR3 protein. This table holds approximately 200,000 distinct CDR3 sequences, around 41% found once. Material for sequencing was blood, either unsorted or a sorted T cell fraction (not recorded which). The receptors stem from a human donor who was either an allogeneic HSCT recipient or a stem cell or donor lymphocyte infusion donor (not recorded which). It is not recorded whose cells these are; they may come from a transplant donor.

The gene calls are TRBV18 and TRBJ2-5, with TRBD2 as a possible D gene (6 bases). From germline, CDR1 is KGHSH and CDR2 LQKENI. CDR3 length: 11 residues. Trimming took 3 bases from V and 14 from J, leaving 13 bases between them. In DNA, the CDR3 is TGTGCCAGCTCACCCTCGCTGGGACTTTACTTC. Its protein is CASSPSLGLYF.

This clonotype has more than one count but fewer than ten. This sequence joins TRBV7-2 and TRBJ1-2, with D tentatively TRBD1 (5 bases). Trimming shortened V by 0 bases and J by 8 bases, and 13 bases separated the two germline ends. CDR1 and CDR2 (germline): SGHTA, FQGNSA. CDR3 length: 14 residues. The CDR3 DNA is TGTGCCAGCAGCTTAGCGGTAGGGGCACGAGGCTACACCTTC. Its translation: CASSLAVGARGYTF.

This clonotype was seen a few times. The chain links TRBV12-3 or TRBV12-4 to TRBJ2-7, with TRBD1 matching over 9 bases. After removal of 6 bases from V and 2 bases from J, the junction contained 8 bases not matched to a gene. This CDR3 has 15 residues. As DNA, the CDR3 is TGTGCCAGCAGGGGAGGGGGGACAGGGCCCTACGAGCAGTACTTC. This encodes CASRGGGTGPYEQYF.

The chain is built from TRBV3-1 and TRBJ1-1; 10 positions agree with TRBD1. This CDR3 has 14 residues. V dropped 5 bases and J dropped 4; count of bases not matched to a gene: 4. CDR1 LGHDT and CDR2 YNNKEL come from the germline V gene (reference sequence). In DNA form, the CDR3 reads TGTGCCAGCAGCGTCCGGGACAGGGGCACTGAAGCTTTCTTT. The encoded protein is CASSVRDRGTEAFF.

V and J are TRBV3-1 and TRBJ2-1; a weak D match, TRBD1 (5 bases). The CDR3 is 17 residues long. The V and J ends lost 0 bases and 7 bases respectively, with 19 bases between them. The germline CDR1 and CDR2 sequences are LGHDT and YNNKEL (reference sequence). The chain's CDR3 is CASSQESGRVISNEQFF. CDR3 nucleotides: TGTGCCAGCAGCCAAGAATCGGGCAGGGTTATTTCGAATGAGCAGTTCTTC.

This clonotype was picked up a small number of times. The V call is TRBV27, the J call TRBJ1-6, with 10 bases matching TRBD1. Germline CDR1 MNHEY, CDR2 SMNVEV (reference sequence). The CDR3 has 19 residues. Trimming cost V 2 bases and J 0 bases; bases outside gene matches: 7. Here the CDR3 reads CASSLLWTGGSSYNSPLHF. The CDR3 DNA follows: TGTGCCAGCAGTTTACTCTGGACAGGGGGTAGCTCCTATAATTCACCCCTCCACTTT.